Following are 24 T cell receptor beta chains from one sample sequenced in a study of blood T cell repertoires in COVID-19. TCRdb keeps only in-frame clones here, not all; method: immunoSEQ multiplex PCR. The repertoire holds fewer than 110,000 clones, with approximately 89% as singletons. The sample was peripheral blood. These receptors came from a woman aged 25 to 39 with acute or convalescent COVID-19.

The gene calls are TRBV7-9 and TRBJ1-4; TRBD1 agrees at 9 bases. The CDR3 sequence is 15 residues long. Germline CDR1 and CDR2: SEHNR and FQNEAQ (reference sequence). The trim removed 5 bases at V and 8 bases at J, leaving 9 bases unmatched. CDR3 bases: TGTGCCAGCAGCAGTCCGGGACAGGGAGGCGAAAAACTGTTTTTT. It is translated as CASSSPGQGGEKLFF.

The rearrangement links TRBV30 to TRBJ1-4; TRBD1 might be the D (5 bases). The CDR3 consists of 13 residues. The germline V gene has CDR1 GTSNPN and CDR2 SVGIG (reference sequence). V was cut by 0 bases and J by 7 bases, with 9 bases left in between. Written as DNA, the CDR3 is TGTGCCTGGAGTGTGGCGGGGGGTGAAAAACTGTTTTTT. Translated, it gives CAWSVAGGEKLFF.

In this sample, this clone turned up a few times. The rearrangement uses TRBV2 and TRBJ2-3; 8 positions match TRBD1. CDR1 is SNHLY, CDR2 FYNNEI, per germline. CDR3 length equals 14 residues. With 11 bases clipped from V and 0 bases from J, the junction kept 7 bases outside the gene matches. The CDR3 nucleotides are TGTGCCGGACAGGGCACTATTAGCACAGATACGCAGTATTTT. Translation gives CAGQGTISTDTQYF.

The chain couples TRBV5-6 to TRBJ1-6, with D hard to call. V was trimmed by 4 bases and J by 4 bases, leaving 12 bases between them. CDR1 SGHDT and CDR2 YYEEEE come from the germline V gene. This CDR3 contains 15 residues. CDR3 loop: CASSRRGSYNSPLHF. In DNA form, the CDR3 reads TGTGCCAGCAGCCGGCGGGGATCTTATAATTCACCCCTCCACTTT.

At least ten counts were recorded for this clone. J is TRBJ1-2 and V is TRBV28; D may be TRBD1 (6 bases). The germline gives CDR1 MDHEN, CDR2 SYDVKM. This CDR3 spans 11 amino acids. This CDR3 reads CAVGGLYGYTF. The CDR3 bases are TGTGCGGTTGGGGGCCTGTATGGCTACACCTTC.

In this sample, this clone turned up once. The chain employs TRBV5-4 and TRBJ2-1; 10 bases agree with TRBD2. V shed 2 bases, J shed 8 bases, and the junction held 13 bases outside the gene matches. The germline CDR1 and CDR2 sequences are SGHNT and YYREEE (reference sequence). The CDR3 totals 17 residues. CDR3 loop: CASSFRLAGEGGDEQFF. The CDR3 DNA reads as TGTGCCAGCAGCTTTCGGCTAGCGGGGGAGGGAGGGGATGAGCAGTTCTTC.

The chain joins TRBV7-8 to TRBJ2-7; the D is unclear. The length of the CDR3 is 13 residues. Germline V gives CDR1 SGHVS, CDR2 FQNEAQ. Trimming pared 2 bases from V and 3 bases from J, leaving 8 bases between. The CDR3 DNA reads as TGTGCCAGCAGCTTAACCGCGAGCTACGAGCAGTACTTC. It is translated as CASSLTASYEQYF.

V is TRBV6-5 and J is TRBJ2-7, with 9 nucleotides matching TRBD2. V was clipped by 7 bases and J by 4 bases; unmatched bases: 5. Per germline, CDR1 MNHEY and CDR2 SVGAGI. CDR3 size: 13 residues. The CDR3 here is CASTFGLAYEQYF. CDR3 bases: TGTGCCAGCACCTTTGGACTAGCGTACGAGCAGTACTTC.

V and J are TRBV5-1 and TRBJ2-1; TRBD2 matches at 13 bases. The CDR3 is made up of 16 amino acids. The J segment lost 0 bases and the V segment lost 4 bases, leaving 1 base of the junction unmatched. Germline V gene data show CDR1 as SGHRS and CDR2 as YFSETQ. The CDR3 bases are TGCGCCAGCAGCACTAGCGGGGGGGCCTCCTACAATGAGCAGTTCTTC. It translates to CASSTSGGASYNEQFF.

The rearrangement links TRBV28 to TRBJ1-2; no firm D call. The CDR3 is made up of 17 amino acids. Germline V CDR1 and CDR2: MDHEN, SYDVKM. The germline V and J ends were trimmed by 5 bases and 7 bases, with 26 bases remaining between them. DNA for the CDR3: TGTGCCAGCAGTCCCCCTAAGTCCCTTAAGCCGAGGAGTGGCTACACCTTC. Its protein product is CASSPPKSLKPRSGYTF.

This chain uses TRBV2 with TRBJ2-1, with D possibly being TRBD1 (7 bases). The V gene lost 8 bases and the J gene lost 8 bases, with 16 bases spanning the gap. The germline CDR1 and CDR2 sequences are SNHLY and FYNNEI. The CDR3 has 13 residues. In DNA, the CDR3 is TGTGCCAGCGCCGCAGGGGGGATCCATGAGCAGTTCTTC. It specifies CASAAGGIHEQFF.

V gene TRBV6-4 combines with J gene TRBJ1-5, with D possibly matching TRBD1 (5 bases). The germline V and J ends were trimmed by 2 bases and 3 bases, with 11 bases remaining between them. Per germline, CDR1 MRHNA and CDR2 SNTAGT. This CDR3 has 15 amino acids. This chain's CDR3 is CASSDRRAHNQPQHF. In DNA, the CDR3 is TGTGCCAGCAGTGACCGCAGGGCCCACAATCAGCCCCAGCATTTT.

V and J are TRBV3-1 (or the pseudogene TRBV3-2) and TRBJ2-3; 8 bases align to TRBD2. V lost 1 base, J lost 6 bases, and 12 bases stayed unmatched. The CDR3 spans 17 residues. The germline CDR1 and CDR2 sequences are LGHDT and YNNKEL (reference sequence). The CDR3 here is CASSQVDPGGPADTQYF. CDR3 nucleotides: TGTGCCAGCAGCCAAGTTGATCCGGGGGGGCCCGCCGATACGCAGTATTTT.

This rearrangement joins TRBV7-3 to TRBJ1-1; D remains ambiguous. Germline V gene data show CDR1 as SGHTA and CDR2 as FQGTGA. The CDR3 runs 13 residues. V gave up 2 bases and J gave up 1 base, with 5 bases separating them. The CDR3 DNA sequence: TGTGCCAGCAGCTTAGAACAGAACACTGAAGCTTTCTTT. Encoded protein: CASSLEQNTEAFF.

This chain uses TRBV6-5 with TRBJ2-1, with a possible D match to TRBD2 (5 bases). Looked up from germline, CDR1 is MNHEY and CDR2 is SVGAGI. This CDR3 has 14 residues. V lost 2 bases and J 3 bases, leaving 8 bases between the germline ends. The CDR3 DNA reads as TGTGCCAGCAGTTACGGGAGCAGCTACAATGAGCAGTTCTTC. This codes for CASSYGSSYNEQFF.

The chain couples TRBV19 to TRBJ1-3; no definite D call. V shed 8 bases and J shed 0 bases, with 11 bases lying between them. Germline-derived CDR1 and CDR2 are LNHDA and SQIVND (reference sequence). The CDR3 contains 14 residues. The CDR3 sequence is CASGLSFSGNTIYF. The CDR3 DNA reads TGTGCCAGTGGACTCTCCTTCTCTGGAAACACCATATATTTT.

This clone occurred once. The chain has TRBV9 and TRBJ1-1; TRBD1 might be the D (5 bases). The CDR3 spans 15 residues. Between the trimmed V and J ends, which lost 0 bases and 4 bases, there was a span of 13 bases. Germline V gives CDR1 SGDLS, CDR2 YYNGEE. The CDR3 DNA sequence: TGTGCCAGCAGCGTAGGCGGGGGTTTCGGCACTGAAGCTTTCTTT. Amino acids: CASSVGGGFGTEAFF.

The sample holds a few counts of this clone. CDR3 bases: TGTGCCAGCAGCTTAGGACAGGGGCCAACCTACGAGCAGTACTTC. Its protein product is CASSLGQGPTYEQYF. The chain carries TRBV11-2 and TRBJ2-7; TRBD1 agrees at 8 bases. Per the germline V gene, CDR1 is SGHAT and CDR2 is FQNNGV. V shed 1 base and J 2 bases; nucleotides not matched to a gene: 4. The CDR3 is 15 residues long.

The genes are TRBV7-2 and TRBJ2-2; TRBD1 is a possible D gene (5 bases). The CDR3 loop spans 14 amino acids. From germline, CDR1 is SGHTA and CDR2 FQGNSA. Trimming took off 3 bases at V and 9 bases at J, with 14 bases between the two ends. The CDR3 protein is CASSFGATGRELFF. In DNA, the CDR3 is TGTGCCAGCAGCTTCGGAGCTACAGGCCGGGAGCTGTTTTTT.

This chain links TRBV7-8 with TRBJ2-7; the match to TRBD2 covers 11 bases. Germline lookup yields CDR1 SGHVS and CDR2 FQNEAQ. V dropped 2 bases and J dropped 3; count of bases not matched to a gene: 9. The CDR3 extends over 17 amino acids. CDR3 DNA sequence: TGTGCCAGCAGCTTATCTAGCGGGGGGACTTTGGGCTACGAGCAGTACTTC. Amino acid sequence: CASSLSSGGTLGYEQYF.

This clone has just one count. V gene TRBV7-9 combines with J gene TRBJ2-1, with 10 bases lining up with TRBD2. CDR1 is SEHNR and CDR2 is FQNEAQ in the germline V gene (reference sequence). The V gene end was trimmed by 5 bases and the J gene end by 0 bases; junction bases not matched to a gene: 4. The CDR3 sequence is 16 residues long. This chain's CDR3 is CASSVLAGASYNEQFF. CDR3 coding DNA: TGTGCCAGCAGCGTCCTAGCGGGGGCCTCCTACAATGAGCAGTTCTTC.

The chain is built from TRBV19 and TRBJ2-2; D gene unclear. The length of the CDR3 is 12 residues. From germline, CDR1 is LNHDA and CDR2 SQIVND (reference sequence). Deletions cut 5 bases from V and 4 bases from J, with 5 bases between. The CDR3 loop reads CASSLSTGELFF. The CDR3 DNA reads as TGTGCCAGTAGTCTTAGCACCGGGGAGCTGTTTTTT.

The chain joins TRBV5-1 to TRBJ1-1; D perhaps matches TRBD1 (5 bases). Germline loops: CDR1 SGHRS, CDR2 YFSETQ. The CDR3 extends over 13 amino acids. V was shortened by 3 bases and J by 7 bases, with 13 bases between the two germline ends. The CDR3 loop is CASSWADRSEAFF. The CDR3 coding sequence is TGCGCCAGCAGCTGGGCTGACAGAAGTGAAGCTTTCTTT.

The chain couples TRBV28 to TRBJ1-2, with D uncertain. V dropped 7 bases and J dropped 3 bases, with 15 bases sitting between them. Per the germline V gene, CDR1 is MDHEN and CDR2 is SYDVKM. The CDR3 loop spans 14 amino acids. The CDR3 spells CASTPGGSYYGYTF. The CDR3 DNA is TGTGCCAGCACCCCCGGAGGGTCCTACTATGGCTACACCTTC.